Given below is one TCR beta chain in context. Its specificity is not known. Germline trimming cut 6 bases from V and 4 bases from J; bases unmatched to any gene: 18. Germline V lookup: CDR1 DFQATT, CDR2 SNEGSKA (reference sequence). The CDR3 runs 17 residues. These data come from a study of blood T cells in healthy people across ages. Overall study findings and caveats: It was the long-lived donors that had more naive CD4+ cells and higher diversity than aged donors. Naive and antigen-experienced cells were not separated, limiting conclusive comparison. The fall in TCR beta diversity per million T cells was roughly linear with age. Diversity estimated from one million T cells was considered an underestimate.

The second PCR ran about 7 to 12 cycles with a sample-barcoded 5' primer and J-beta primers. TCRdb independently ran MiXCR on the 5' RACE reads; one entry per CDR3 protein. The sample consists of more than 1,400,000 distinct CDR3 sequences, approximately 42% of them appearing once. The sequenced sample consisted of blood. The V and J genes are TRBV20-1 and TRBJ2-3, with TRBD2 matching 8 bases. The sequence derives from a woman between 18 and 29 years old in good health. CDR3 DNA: TGCAGTGCCCCGACGGGGGGTAGCGGGACCCTTGCAGATACGCAGTATTTT. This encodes CSAPTGGSGTLADTQYF.